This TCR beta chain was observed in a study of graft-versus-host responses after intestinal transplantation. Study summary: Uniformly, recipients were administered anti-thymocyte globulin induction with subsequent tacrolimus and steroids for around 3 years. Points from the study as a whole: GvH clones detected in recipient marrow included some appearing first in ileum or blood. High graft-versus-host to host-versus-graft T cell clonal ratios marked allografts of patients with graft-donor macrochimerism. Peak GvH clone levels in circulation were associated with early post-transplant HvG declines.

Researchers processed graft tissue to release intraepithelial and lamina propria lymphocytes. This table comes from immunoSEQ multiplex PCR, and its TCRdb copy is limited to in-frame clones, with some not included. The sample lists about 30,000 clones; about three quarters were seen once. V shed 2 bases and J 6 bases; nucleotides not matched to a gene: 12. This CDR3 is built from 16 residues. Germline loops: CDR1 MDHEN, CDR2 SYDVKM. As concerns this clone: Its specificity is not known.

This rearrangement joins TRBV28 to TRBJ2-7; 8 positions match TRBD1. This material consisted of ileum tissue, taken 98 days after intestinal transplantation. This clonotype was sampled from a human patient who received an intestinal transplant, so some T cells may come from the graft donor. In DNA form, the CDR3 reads TGTGCCAGCAGTTTACGGGGGCGGGACAGGTATCCCGAGCAGTACTTC. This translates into CASSLRGRDRYPEQYF. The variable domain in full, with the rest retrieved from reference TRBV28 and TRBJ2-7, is DVKVTQSSRYLVKRTGEKVFLECVQDMDHENMFWYRQDPGLGLRLIYFSYDVKMKEKGDIPEGYSVSREKKERFSLILESASTNQTSMYLCASSLRGRDRYPEQYFGPGTRLTVT.